This passage covers 13 T cell receptor beta chains from one sample sequenced in a study of blood T cell repertoires in COVID-19. Assay used: immunoSEQ multiplex PCR; TCRdb lists only in-frame clones, some missing. The sample records under 300,000 clones, more than 85% being singletons. The material sequenced was PBMCs or T cells enriched from blood (not recorded which). These receptors came from a woman in her 50s who had recovered from COVID-19.

V and J are TRBV13 and TRBJ1-1, with 7 bases that match TRBD1. The CDR3 has 15 amino acids. Germline V gives CDR1 PRHDT, CDR2 FYEKMQ (reference sequence). J was trimmed by 1 base and V by 0 bases; bases with no gene match: 2. Here the CDR3 reads CASSLGEGANTEAFF. CDR3 in DNA: TGTGCCAGCAGCTTAGGTGAGGGGGCGAACACTGAAGCTTTCTTT.

The chain joins TRBV4-3 to TRBJ2-1; 10 bases fit TRBD1. Germline CDR1 reads LGHNA; CDR2 reads YSLEER. With 1 base clipped from V and 7 bases from J, the junction kept 10 bases outside the gene matches. The CDR3 sequence is 17 residues long. The CDR3 loop reads CASSQGGGTGDVNEQFF. The CDR3 bases are TGCGCCAGCAGCCAAGGAGGGGGGACAGGGGATGTTAATGAGCAGTTCTTC.

The chain employs TRBV4-2 and TRBJ1-1, with 11 bases fitting TRBD1. Germline CDR1 reads LGHNA; CDR2 reads YNFKEQ. This CDR3 is built from 18 residues. J gave up 0 bases and V 0 bases, and 6 bases lay outside the gene matches. CDR3 region: CASSQDVGTGGMNTEAFF. DNA for the CDR3: TGTGCCAGCAGCCAAGATGTTGGGACAGGGGGAATGAACACTGAAGCTTTCTTT.

A single count supports this clone. CDR3 in DNA: TGTGCCAGCAGCTTATTACTAGCGGTCGGGGAGCTGTTTTTT. Translating it yields CASSLLLAVGELFF. The chain links TRBV7-3 to TRBJ2-2, with 8 bases lining up with TRBD2. This CDR3 spans 14 amino acids. Looked up from germline, CDR1 is SGHTA and CDR2 is FQGTGA. V shed 2 bases, J shed 7 bases, and the junction held 3 bases outside the gene matches.

The rearrangement uses TRBV27 and TRBJ2-3; possibly TRBD1 for D (6 bases). V shed 6 bases and J shed 2 bases, with 15 bases lying between them. Germline CDR1 is MNHEY and CDR2 is SMNVEV (reference sequence). CDR3 length equals 15 residues. CDR3 sequence: CASSGTIVTTDTQYF. The CDR3, as DNA: TGTGCCAGCAGCGGGACAATCGTTACCACAGATACGCAGTATTTT.

V and J are TRBV20-1 and TRBJ2-7, with 8 bases aligning to TRBD1. Germline V gene sequence: CDR1 DFQATT, CDR2 SNEGSKA (reference sequence). This CDR3 spans 11 amino acids. In DNA form, the CDR3 reads TGCCAGGGGGCAAAGGAGTACGAGCAGTACTTC. Protein sequence: CQGAKEYEQYF.

This chain links TRBV11-1 with TRBJ2-7; TRBD1 might be the D (6 bases). This CDR3 spans 13 amino acids. V lost 3 bases and J lost 2, with 8 bases in between. Germline V gives CDR1 SGHAT, CDR2 FQDESV (reference sequence). This chain's CDR3 is CASSLNRAYEQYF. In DNA, the CDR3 is TGTGCCAGCAGCTTGAACAGGGCCTACGAGCAGTACTTC.

This chain links TRBV7-3 with TRBJ1-2; 10 nucleotides line up with TRBD1. V was clipped by 4 bases and J by 8 bases; unmatched bases: 7. The CDR3 extends over 14 amino acids. Germline CDR1 is SGHTA and CDR2 is FQGTGA. As DNA, the CDR3 is TGTGCCAGCAGCTCCTCCGGGACAGGGGAGGGCTACACCTTC. Amino acid sequence: CASSSSGTGEGYTF.

There are a few counts of this clone. The V gene is TRBV27, the J gene TRBJ1-6; 10 bases agree with TRBD1. The CDR3 is made up of 17 amino acids. The trim removed 1 base at V and 9 bases at J, leaving 9 bases unmatched. Germline V gene data show CDR1 as MNHEY and CDR2 as SMNVEV (reference sequence). CDR3 sequence (DNA): TGTGCCAGCAGTTTATTTATTCCGGGACAGGGGTCTTCACCCCTCCACTTT. Its translation: CASSLFIPGQGSSPLHF.

The V gene is TRBV6-5, the J gene TRBJ1-2, with TRBD1 as a possible D gene (5 bases). Trimming stripped 4 bases from V and 4 bases from J, with 10 bases between. From germline, CDR1 is MNHEY and CDR2 SVGAGI. This CDR3 is 13 amino acids long. CDR3 DNA: TGTGCCAGCAGTTCTACAGGATCCTATGGCTACACCTTC. Its protein product is CASSSTGSYGYTF.

This chain joins TRBV28 and TRBJ1-1; TRBD1 is a possible D gene (5 bases). The V end was cut by 11 bases, the J end by 1 base, with 17 bases between. From germline, CDR1 is MDHEN and CDR2 SYDVKM. This CDR3 comprises 14 residues. CDR3 residues: CAGRGLQRNTEAFF. The CDR3 nucleotides are TGTGCCGGCCGGGGACTACAGAGGAACACTGAAGCTTTCTTT.

This chain connects TRBV29-1 to TRBJ2-1; 8 bases are a match to TRBD2. This CDR3 comprises 13 residues. V shed 6 bases and J 8 bases; nucleotides not matched to a gene: 9. Germline lookup yields CDR1 SQVTM and CDR2 ANQGSEA. The CDR3 reads CSVATGTRYEQFF. The CDR3 DNA sequence: TGCAGCGTCGCAACCGGGACTAGGTATGAGCAGTTCTTC.

V gene TRBV30 combines with J gene TRBJ1-5, with 7 bases that match TRBD1. This CDR3 spans 14 amino acids. From germline, CDR1 is GTSNPN and CDR2 SVGIG (reference sequence). Trimming took 3 bases from V and 5 from J; bases not matched to a gene: 7. CDR3 in amino acids: CAWRITGADQPQHF. CDR3 coding DNA: TGTGCCTGGAGGATCACAGGGGCGGATCAGCCCCAGCATTTT.